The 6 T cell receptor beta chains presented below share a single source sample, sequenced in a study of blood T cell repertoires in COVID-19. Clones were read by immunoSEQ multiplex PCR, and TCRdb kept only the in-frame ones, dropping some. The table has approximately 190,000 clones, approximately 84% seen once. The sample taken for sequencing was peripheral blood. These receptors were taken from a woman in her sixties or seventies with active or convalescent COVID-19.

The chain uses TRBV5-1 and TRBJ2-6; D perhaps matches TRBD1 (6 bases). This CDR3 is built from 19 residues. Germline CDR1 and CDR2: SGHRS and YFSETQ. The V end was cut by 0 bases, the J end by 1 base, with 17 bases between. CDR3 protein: CASSLVSGGALSGANVLTF. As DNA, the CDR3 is TGCGCCAGCAGCTTGGTATCTGGGGGCGCGTTATCTGGGGCCAACGTCCTGACTTTC.

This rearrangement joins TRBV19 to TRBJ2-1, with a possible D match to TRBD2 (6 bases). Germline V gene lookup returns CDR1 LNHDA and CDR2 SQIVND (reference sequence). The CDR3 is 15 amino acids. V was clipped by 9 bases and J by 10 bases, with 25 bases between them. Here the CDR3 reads CASYKRAGNMGEQFF. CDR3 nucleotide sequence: TGTGCCAGCTATAAGCGGGCGGGGAATATGGGGGAGCAGTTCTTC.

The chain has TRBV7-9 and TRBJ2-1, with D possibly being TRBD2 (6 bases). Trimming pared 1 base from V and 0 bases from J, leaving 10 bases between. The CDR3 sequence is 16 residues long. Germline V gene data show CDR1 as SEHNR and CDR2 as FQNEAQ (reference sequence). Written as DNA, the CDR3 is TGTGCCAGCAGCTTAGGGGCGGGGAACTCCTACAATGAGCAGTTCTTC. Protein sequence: CASSLGAGNSYNEQFF.

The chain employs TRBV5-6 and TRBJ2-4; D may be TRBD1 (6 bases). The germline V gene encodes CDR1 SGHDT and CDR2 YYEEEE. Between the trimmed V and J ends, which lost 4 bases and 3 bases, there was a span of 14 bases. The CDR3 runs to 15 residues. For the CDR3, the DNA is TGTGCCAGCAGCCGACTTTCAGGGGACAAAAACATTCAGTACTTC. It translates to CASSRLSGDKNIQYF.

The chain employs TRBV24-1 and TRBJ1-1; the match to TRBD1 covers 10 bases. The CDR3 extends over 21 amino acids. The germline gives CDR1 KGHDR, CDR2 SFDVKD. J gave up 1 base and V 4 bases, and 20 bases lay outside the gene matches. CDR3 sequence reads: CATSDPKIRDRGWESNTEAFF. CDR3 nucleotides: TGTGCCACCAGTGACCCTAAAATCCGGGACAGGGGTTGGGAGTCGAACACTGAAGCTTTCTTT.

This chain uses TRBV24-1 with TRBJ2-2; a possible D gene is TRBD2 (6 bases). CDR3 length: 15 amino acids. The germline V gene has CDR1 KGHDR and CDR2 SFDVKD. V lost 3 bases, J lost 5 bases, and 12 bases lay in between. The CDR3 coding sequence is TGTGCCACCAGTGATCCTGGGACTCAGACCGGGGAGCTGTTTTTT. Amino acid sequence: CATSDPGTQTGELFF.